The 19 T cell receptor beta chains listed next were all sequenced from one sample in a study of blood T cell repertoires in COVID-19. TCRdb keeps only in-frame clones here, not all; method: immunoSEQ multiplex PCR. The table shows 280,000 or so clones, with roughly 87% occurring only once. What was sequenced was peripheral blood. All receptors derive from a man aged 18 to 35 with active or convalescent COVID-19.

The chain couples TRBV10-3 to TRBJ2-5; D is undetermined. The CDR3 extends over 13 amino acids. Trimming took 4 bases from V and 5 from J, leaving 11 bases between them. In germline, CDR1 is ENHRY, CDR2 SYGVKD. The CDR3 spells CAISVGLGETQYF. The CDR3 DNA sequence: TGTGCCATCAGTGTTGGGCTTGGGGAGACCCAGTACTTC.

The CDR3 bases are TGTGCCAGCAGCTTCCCGGCTAGAGTCCTATACAATGAGCAGTTCTTC. Amino acid sequence: CASSFPARVLYNEQFF. The chain uses TRBV5-5 and TRBJ2-1, with D unresolved. CDR1 and CDR2 from the germline V gene are SGHKS and YYEKEE (reference sequence). The CDR3 has 16 residues. Trimming took 2 bases from V and 4 from J, leaving 16 bases between them.

This clone occurred once. The chain is built from TRBV7-3 and TRBJ2-1; 12 nucleotides align to TRBD2. Unmatched junction bases numbered 6, after V lost 5 bases and J lost 7 bases. Germline-derived CDR1 and CDR2 are SGHTA and FQGTGA. This CDR3 spans 15 amino acids. CDR3 sequence reads: CASSPLAGGLNEQFF. Written as DNA, the CDR3 is TGTGCCAGCAGCCCGCTAGCGGGGGGGCTAAATGAGCAGTTCTTC.

The chain employs TRBV10-3 and TRBJ2-7; 11 bases match TRBD2. The germline CDR1 and CDR2 sequences are ENHRY and SYGVKD. Trimming cost V 1 base and J 5 bases; bases outside gene matches: 7. The CDR3 length is 16 residues. The CDR3 region is CAISEFASGGLHEQYF. As DNA, the CDR3 is TGTGCCATCAGTGAGTTCGCTAGCGGGGGGCTCCACGAGCAGTACTTC.

The rearrangement uses TRBV3-1 (or the pseudogene TRBV3-2) and TRBJ2-3, with D perhaps matching TRBD2 (7 bases). CDR1 LGHDT and CDR2 YNNKEL come from the germline V gene (reference sequence). V lost 1 base and J lost 1, with 15 bases in between. CDR3 size: 17 residues. The CDR3 DNA reads TGTGCCAGCAGCCAAGTCGAGACGGGGGGCGGCACAGATACGCAGTATTTT. Protein sequence: CASSQVETGGGTDTQYF.

The chain is built from TRBV10-1 and TRBJ2-5, with D possibly matching TRBD1 (7 bases). Germline assignment: CDR1 WNHNN and CDR2 SYGVQD (reference sequence). This CDR3 is 17 amino acids long. V was clipped by 3 bases and J by 2 bases, with 19 bases between them. The CDR3 bases are TGCGCCAGCAGTGACGGTCCCTGGAGGGGGCAACAAGAGACCCAGTACTTC. This encodes CASSDGPWRGQQETQYF.

In this sample, this clone turned up a few times. The chain joins TRBV11-2 to TRBJ2-7; D is perhaps TRBD2 (5 bases). V lost 4 bases and J lost 4, with 14 bases in between. CDR1 and CDR2 from the germline V gene are SGHAT and FQNNGV. The CDR3 consists of 14 residues. The CDR3 nucleotides read TGTGCCAGCAGCTCCCTAGCTTGGGCGTACGAGCAGTACTTC. Its protein product is CASSSLAWAYEQYF.

This clone has just a few counts. The V gene is TRBV21-1, the J gene TRBJ2-3; the table's D call of TRBD1 was not tested on the DNA. TRBV21-1 is recorded as a pseudogene. This CDR3 is built from 12 residues. CDR3 sequence reads: CARQGRTDTQYF. CDR3 nucleotide sequence: TGTGCCAGACAGGGTCGCACAGATACGCAGTATTTT.

The chain has TRBV6-1 and TRBJ2-5; D perhaps matches TRBD2 (5 bases). This CDR3 is 15 amino acids long. Germline V gene lookup returns CDR1 MNHNS and CDR2 SASEGT. V gave up 1 base and J gave up 5 bases, with 14 bases separating them. The CDR3 loop reads CASSEGRRARETQYF. For the CDR3, the DNA is TGTGCCAGCAGTGAAGGACGGCGGGCCCGTGAGACCCAGTACTTC.

The V gene is TRBV19, the J gene TRBJ1-5, with 9 bases lining up with TRBD1. This CDR3 spans 22 amino acids. Germline CDR1 is LNHDA and CDR2 is SQIVND (reference sequence). V gave up 7 bases and J gave up 0 bases; unmatched junction bases: 25. The CDR3 reads CASKPRTGAPDKQDYSNQPQHF. DNA of the CDR3: TGTGCCAGTAAACCCCGGACAGGGGCGCCTGACAAGCAAGATTATAGCAATCAGCCCCAGCATTTT.

In its sample, this clone was seen a few times. V gene TRBV5-6 combines with J gene TRBJ1-2; no firm D call. CDR1 is SGHDT and CDR2 is YYEEEE in the germline V gene. The CDR3 length is 15 residues. V was shortened by 4 bases and J by 0 bases, with 13 bases between the two germline ends. CDR3 nucleotides: TGTGCCAGCAGCACCCTGAGTGTCGCTAACTATGGCTACACCTTC. Amino acids: CASSTLSVANYGYTF.

The chain employs TRBV9 and TRBJ1-2; TRBD1 is a possible D gene (6 bases). V was trimmed by 4 bases and J by 2 bases, leaving 15 bases between them. The CDR3 has 15 amino acids. Germline lookup yields CDR1 SGDLS and CDR2 YYNGEE. CDR3 DNA sequence: TGTGCCAGCAGCCCGGGAGGGGGGGCCAACTATGGCTACACCTTC. Amino acid sequence: CASSPGGGANYGYTF.

The chain links TRBV7-9 to TRBJ2-7; D is possibly TRBD1 (5 bases). CDR3 length: 14 amino acids. Germline V gene data show CDR1 as SEHNR and CDR2 as FQNEAQ (reference sequence). Trimming removed 5 bases from V and 5 bases from J, with 16 bases in between. CDR3 residues: CASSPPGRVHEQYF. The CDR3, as DNA: TGTGCCAGCAGCCCCCCGGGCAGGGTCCACGAGCAGTACTTC.

The J gene is TRBJ2-1, the V gene TRBV27; 9 nucleotides agree with TRBD1. CDR1 is MNHEY and CDR2 is SMNVEV in the germline V gene (reference sequence). With 0 bases clipped from V and 6 bases from J, the junction kept 6 bases outside the gene matches. There are 16 residues in the CDR3. The CDR3 loop reads CASSLSGDRVVNEQFF. CDR3 coding DNA: TGTGCCAGCAGTTTATCTGGGGACAGGGTTGTCAATGAGCAGTTCTTC.

DNA of the CDR3: TGTGCCAGCGGACCACGACAGAGAAACACCGGGGAGCTGTTTTTT. Encoded protein: CASGPRQRNTGELFF. The chain combines TRBV27 with TRBJ2-2; D is possibly TRBD1 (5 bases). This CDR3 has 15 amino acids. V lost 8 bases and J lost 2, with 15 bases in between. Germline-derived CDR1 and CDR2 are MNHEY and SMNVEV (reference sequence).

The chain is built from TRBV27 and TRBJ1-2; D unresolved. The CDR3 is 13 residues long. CDR1 and CDR2 from the germline V gene are MNHEY and SMNVEV (reference sequence). The V end was cut by 3 bases, the J end by 6 bases, with 11 bases between. Written as DNA, the CDR3 is TGTGCCAGCAGTTTTACGGGTTCGAATGGCTACACCTTC. Its translation: CASSFTGSNGYTF.

The chain uses TRBV10-3 and TRBJ2-5; D possibly corresponds to TRBD1 (5 bases). The V gene's germline CDR1 is ENHRY and CDR2 SYGVKD. V lost 7 bases, J lost 2 bases, and 11 bases lay in between. The CDR3 loop spans 13 amino acids. The CDR3 DNA follows: TGTGCCATCATGCAGGGCGAACAAGAGACCCAGTACTTC. Translated, it gives CAIMQGEQETQYF.

V is TRBV2 and J is TRBJ2-7; 11 nucleotides agree with TRBD2. CDR1 is SNHLY and CDR2 is FYNNEI in the germline V gene. The V segment lost 2 bases and the J segment 4 bases; nucleotides outside the gene matches: 1. The CDR3 runs 14 residues. In DNA, the CDR3 is TGTGCCAGCAGTGAAACTAGCGGGGGTTACGAGCAGTACTTC. It is translated as CASSETSGGYEQYF.

In DNA, the CDR3 is TGTGCCAGCAGCCAGGGGCGGGGGGGCGGAGAGACCCAGTACTTC. It yields the protein CASSQGRGGGETQYF. The genes are TRBV3-1 (or the pseudogene TRBV3-2) and TRBJ2-5; 9 nucleotides match TRBD2. V shed 3 bases, J shed 4 bases, and the junction held 6 bases outside the gene matches. Germline assignment: CDR1 LGHDT and CDR2 YNNKEL (reference sequence). CDR3 length: 15 amino acids.